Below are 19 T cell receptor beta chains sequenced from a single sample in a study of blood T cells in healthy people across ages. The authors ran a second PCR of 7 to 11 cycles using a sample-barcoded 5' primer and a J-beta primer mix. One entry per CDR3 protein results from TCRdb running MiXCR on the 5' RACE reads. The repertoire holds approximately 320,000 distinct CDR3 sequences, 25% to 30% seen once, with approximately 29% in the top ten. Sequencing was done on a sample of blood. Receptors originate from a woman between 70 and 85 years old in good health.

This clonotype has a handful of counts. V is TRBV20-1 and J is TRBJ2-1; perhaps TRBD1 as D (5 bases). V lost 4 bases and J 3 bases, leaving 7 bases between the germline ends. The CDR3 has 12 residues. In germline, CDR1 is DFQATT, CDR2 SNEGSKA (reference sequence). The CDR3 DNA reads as TGCAGTGCTAAGCAGGGCTACAATGAGCAGTTCTTC. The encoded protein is CSAKQGYNEQFF.

The CDR3 coding sequence is TGTGCCACTCAGGGAGTCTCCTACGAGCAGTACGTC. Its translation: CATQGVSYEQYV. This sequence joins TRBV27 and TRBJ2-5; D assignment may be TRBD1 or TRBD2 (5 bases each). The J call could be wrong; TRBJ2-7 is a better fit for the DNA end. CDR1 is MNHEY, CDR2 SMNVEV, per germline (reference sequence). There are 12 residues in the CDR3.

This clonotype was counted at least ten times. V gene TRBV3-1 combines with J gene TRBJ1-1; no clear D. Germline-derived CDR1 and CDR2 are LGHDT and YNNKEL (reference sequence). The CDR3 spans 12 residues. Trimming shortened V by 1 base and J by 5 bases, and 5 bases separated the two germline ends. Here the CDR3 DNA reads TGTGCCAGCAGCCAAGTACCGACTGAAGCTTTCTTT. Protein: CASSQVPTEAFF.

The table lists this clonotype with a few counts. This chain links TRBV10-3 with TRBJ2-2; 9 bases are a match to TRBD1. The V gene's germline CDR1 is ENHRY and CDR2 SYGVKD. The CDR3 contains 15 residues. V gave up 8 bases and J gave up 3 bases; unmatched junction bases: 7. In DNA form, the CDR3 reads TGTGCCATCCGCCGGACAGGGGCGGACACCGGGGAGCTGTTTTTT. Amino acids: CAIRRTGADTGELFF.

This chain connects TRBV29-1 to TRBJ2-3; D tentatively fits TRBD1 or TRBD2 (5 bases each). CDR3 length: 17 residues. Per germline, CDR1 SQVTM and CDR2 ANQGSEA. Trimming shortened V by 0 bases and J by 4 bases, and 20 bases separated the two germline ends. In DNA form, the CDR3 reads TGCAGCGTTGAAGATGGGAGTCGGGGCGCACAAGCAGATACGCAGTATTTT. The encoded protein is CSVEDGSRGAQADTQYF.

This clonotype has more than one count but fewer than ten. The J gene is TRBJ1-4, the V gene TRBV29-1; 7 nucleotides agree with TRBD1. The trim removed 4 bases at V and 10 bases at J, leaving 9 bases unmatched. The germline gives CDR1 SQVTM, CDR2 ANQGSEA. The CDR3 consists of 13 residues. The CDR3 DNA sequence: TGCAGCGTTGGGGACAGTCTTTATGGAAAACTGTTTTTT. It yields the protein CSVGDSLYGKLFF.

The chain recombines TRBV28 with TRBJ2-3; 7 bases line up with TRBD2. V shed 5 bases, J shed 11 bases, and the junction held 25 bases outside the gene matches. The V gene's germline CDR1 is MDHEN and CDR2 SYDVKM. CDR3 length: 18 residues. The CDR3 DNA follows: TGTGCCAGCAGTGGGGTCGGTCTAGCGGACCTGTACTCGGGGGAGCAGTATTTT. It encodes CASSGVGLADLYSGEQYF. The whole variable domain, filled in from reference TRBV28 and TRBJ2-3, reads DVKVTQSSRYLVKRTGEKVFLECVQDMDHENMFWYRQDPGLGLRLIYFSYDVKMKEKGDIPEGYSVSREKKERFSLILESASTNQTSMYLCASSGVGLADLYSGEQYFGPGTRLTVL.

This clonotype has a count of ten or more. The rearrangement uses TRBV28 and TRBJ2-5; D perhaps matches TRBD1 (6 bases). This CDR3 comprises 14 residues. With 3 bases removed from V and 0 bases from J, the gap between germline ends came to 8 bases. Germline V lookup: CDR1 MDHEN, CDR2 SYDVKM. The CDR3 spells CASSFGQHQETQYF. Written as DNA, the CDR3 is TGTGCCAGCAGTTTTGGACAGCACCAAGAGACCCAGTACTTC.

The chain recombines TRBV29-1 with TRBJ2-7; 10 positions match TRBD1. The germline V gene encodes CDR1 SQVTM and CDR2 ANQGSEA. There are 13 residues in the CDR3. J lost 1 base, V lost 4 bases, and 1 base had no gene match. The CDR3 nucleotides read TGCAGCGTTGGGACAGGGGGTTCCTACGAGCAGTACTTC. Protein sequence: CSVGTGGSYEQYF.

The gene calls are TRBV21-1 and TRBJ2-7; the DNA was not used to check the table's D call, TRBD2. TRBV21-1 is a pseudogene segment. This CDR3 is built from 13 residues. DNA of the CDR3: TGTGCCAGCAGGATGCTAGCGGGATACGAGCAGTACTTC. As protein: CASRMLAGYEQYF.

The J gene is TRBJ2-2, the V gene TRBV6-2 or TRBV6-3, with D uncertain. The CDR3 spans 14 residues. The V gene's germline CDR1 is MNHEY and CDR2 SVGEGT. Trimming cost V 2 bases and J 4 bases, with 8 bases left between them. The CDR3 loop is CASSYGPTTGELFF. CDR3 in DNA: TGTGCCAGCAGTTACGGACCGACCACCGGGGAGCTGTTTTTT.

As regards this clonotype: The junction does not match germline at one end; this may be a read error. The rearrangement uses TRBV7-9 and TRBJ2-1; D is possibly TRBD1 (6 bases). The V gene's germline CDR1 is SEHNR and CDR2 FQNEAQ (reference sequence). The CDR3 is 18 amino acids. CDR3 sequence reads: CASSLAGGRTGNSDEQFF. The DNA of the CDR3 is TGTGCCAGCAGCCTAGCTGGGGGCCGGACGGGGAATAGCGATGAGCAGTTCTTC.

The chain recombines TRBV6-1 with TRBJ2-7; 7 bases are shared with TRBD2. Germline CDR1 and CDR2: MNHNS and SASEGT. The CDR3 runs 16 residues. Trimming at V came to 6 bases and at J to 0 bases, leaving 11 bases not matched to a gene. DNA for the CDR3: TGTGCCAGCAGAAACGGCGGGACTACCAGCTCCTACGAGCAGTACTTC. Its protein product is CASRNGGTTSSYEQYF.

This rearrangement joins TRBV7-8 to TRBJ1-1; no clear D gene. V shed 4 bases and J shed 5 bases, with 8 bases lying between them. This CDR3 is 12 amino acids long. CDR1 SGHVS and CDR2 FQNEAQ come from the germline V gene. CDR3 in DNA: TGTGCCAGCAGCTCGGAAGGAACTGAAGCTTTCTTT. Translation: CASSSEGTEAFF.

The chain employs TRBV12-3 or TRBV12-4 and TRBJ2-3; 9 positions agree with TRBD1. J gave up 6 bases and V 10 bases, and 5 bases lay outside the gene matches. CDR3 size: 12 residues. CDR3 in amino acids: CATRQGEDTQYF. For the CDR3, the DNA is TGTGCCACCAGACAGGGGGAGGATACGCAGTATTTT.

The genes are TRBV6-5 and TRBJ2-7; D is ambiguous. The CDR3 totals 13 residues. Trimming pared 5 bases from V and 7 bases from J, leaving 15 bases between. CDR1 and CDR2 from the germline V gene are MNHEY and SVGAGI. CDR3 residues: CASSEGSRWEQYF. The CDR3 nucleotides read TGTGCCAGCAGTGAAGGGTCTAGGTGGGAGCAGTACTTC.

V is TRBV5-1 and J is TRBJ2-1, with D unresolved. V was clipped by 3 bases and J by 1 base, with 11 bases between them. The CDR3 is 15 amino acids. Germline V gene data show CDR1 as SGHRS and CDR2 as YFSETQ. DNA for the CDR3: TGCGCCAGCAGCTCTCGGGCGGCTTCCTACAATGAGCAGTTCTTC. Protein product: CASSSRAASYNEQFF.

CDR3 sequence: CASSQTSRPSTDTQYF. CDR3 nucleotides: TGTGCCAGCAGCCAGACTAGCCGTCCTAGCACAGATACGCAGTATTTT. V usage is TRBV7-2 and J usage is TRBJ2-3, with 7 bases that match TRBD2. The V gene's germline CDR1 is SGHTA and CDR2 FQGNSA. V lost 5 bases, J lost 0 bases, and 8 bases stayed unmatched. The CDR3 is made up of 16 amino acids.

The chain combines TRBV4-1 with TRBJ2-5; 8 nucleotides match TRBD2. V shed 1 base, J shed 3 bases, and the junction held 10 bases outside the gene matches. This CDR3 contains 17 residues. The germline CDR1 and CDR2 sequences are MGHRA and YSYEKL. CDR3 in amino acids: CASSQAAAGVGKETQYF. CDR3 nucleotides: TGCGCCAGCAGCCAAGCGGCAGCGGGAGTTGGAAAAGAGACCCAGTACTTC.